This is a list of T cell receptor beta chains from one sample in a study of T-cell reconstitution after alpha-beta-depleted transplantation in children. TCRdb ran MiXCR on the PCR reads and lists one entry per CDR3 protein. The profile shows some 100,000 distinct CDR3 sequences, roughly a sixth of them singletons. The sequencing here drew on PBMCs, mostly from graft donor cells, taken 180 days after TCRalphabeta/CD19-depleted stem cell transplant. The receptors here all came from a male patient under 10 years old who had a stem cell transplant for acute lymphoblastic leukemia, so the T cells may come from the graft donor. The CDR3 runs from the conserved cysteine through the conserved F or W. The D gene is left open where the match is weak. Some rows mark clone size as missing; the rest say once, few, many or name a class of expanded clone.

>.|TRBD1|TRBV20-1|TRBJ1-6
TGCAGTGCCCATACAGGGGACGCCCTCCACTTT
CSAHTGDALHF
>many|.|TRBV3-1|TRBJ2-2
TGTGCCAGCAGTCGCAACGCGAGGGGAACCGGGGAGCTGTTTTTT
CASSRNARGTGELFF
>.|TRBD2|TRBV5-6|TRBJ2-7
TGTGCCAGCAGCTTGGTGTCAGGGGTTTATGAACTAGCGGGGAGCTACAATGAGCAGTACTTC
CASSLVSGVYELAGSYNEQYF
>.|.|TRBV12-3/TRBV12-4|TRBJ1-1
TGTGCCAGCAGTAGCGGGGGGAACACTGAAGCTTTCTTT
CASSSGGNTEAFF
>.|.|TRBV7-8|TRBJ1-4
TGTGCCAGCAGCTCATTTGGGGGGGTGGATAGATCGGATGAAAAACTGTTTTTT
CASSSFGGVDRSDEKLFF
>.|.|TRBV3-1|TRBJ2-3
TGTGCCAGCAGCCCGAGGGGACTGAACACAGATACGCAGTATTTT
CASSPRGLNTDTQYF
>.|.|TRBV7-8|TRBJ2-1
TGTGCCAGCACCCTCAGGGTGTCTCACAATGAGCAGTTCTTC
CASTLRVSHNEQFF
>many|TRBD2|TRBV29-1|TRBJ2-7
TGCAGCGTTGAATCGCGGGGGGCGAGGTCCGAGCAGTACTTC
CSVESRGARSEQYF
>few|.|TRBV7-2|TRBJ2-7
TGTGCCAGCAGCGGCGGGTCAGGGAACTACGAGCAGTACTTC
CASSGGSGNYEQYF
>few|TRBD1|TRBV7-2|TRBJ1-6
TGTGCCAGCAGCCGTGACAGGGAGGTATCACCCCTCCACTTT
CASSRDREVSPLHF
>many|.|TRBV9|TRBJ2-2
TGTGCCAGCAGCGAACGACTAGGATCGAACACCGGGGAGCTGTTTTTT
CASSERLGSNTGELFF
>few|.|TRBV24-1|TRBJ2-6
TGTGCCACCAGTGGGGCTGGGGCCAACGTCCTGACTTTC
CATSGAGANVLTF
>few|.|TRBV10-3|TRBJ2-3
TGTGCCATCAGCGCCTTATGGGGAGGTAGCACAGATACGCAGTATTTT
CAISALWGGSTDTQYF
>many|TRBD1|TRBV5-5|TRBJ2-7
TGTGCCAGCAGCAAAGACAGGGGGGCCTACGAGCAGTACTTC
CASSKDRGAYEQYF
>few|.|TRBV6-6|TRBJ2-5
TGTGCCTGTCGCGGCAGAGAACAAGAGACCCAGTACTTC
CACRGREQETQYF
>.|.|TRBV20-1|TRBJ2-7
TGCAGTGCTATTGTCTACGAGCAGTACTTC
CSAIVYEQYF
>few|TRBD2|TRBV7-2|TRBJ2-3
TGTGCCAGCAGTAGCGGGGGGGCGGCAGATACGCAGTATTTT
CASSSGGAADTQYF
>.|.|TRBV25-1|TRBJ2-1
TGTGCCAGCAGACTACCAGGGGCCTACAATGAGCAGTTCTTC
CASRLPGAYNEQFF
>.|TRBD1|TRBV27|TRBJ2-1
TGTGCCAGCAGTTTTGCTACAGGGGTCTACAATGAGCAGTTCTTC
CASSFATGVYNEQFF
>.|.|TRBV5-1|TRBJ2-5
TGCGCCAGCAGCTTGGACGGAGGCCAAGAGACCCAGTACTTC
CASSLDGGQETQYF
>few|TRBD1|TRBV13|TRBJ1-5
TGTGCCAGCAGCCTTCGGACAGGAGGTCAGCCCCAGCATTTT
CASSLRTGGQPQHF
>many|.|TRBV12-3/TRBV12-4|TRBJ2-5
TGTGCCTCTCGGAGGGGCCCTCACGAGACCCAGTACTTC
CASRRGPHETQYF
>.|.|TRBV6-5|TRBJ2-3
TGTGCCAGCAATTACTCGAGAACTCCCACAGATACGCAGTATTTT
CASNYSRTPTDTQYF
>few|.|TRBV19|TRBJ1-2
TGTGCCAGTAGTATACGTGGACAGAGGGGCTATGGCTACACCTTC
CASSIRGQRGYGYTF
>few|.|TRBV7-9|TRBJ2-7
TGTGCCAGCAGCTTAACGACCTACGAGCAGTACTTC
CASSLTTYEQYF
>few|TRBD2|TRBV11-2|TRBJ2-2
TGTGCCAGCAGCTTAACTGCTAGCGGGTCTACCGGGGAGCTGTTTTTT
CASSLTASGSTGELFF
>.|TRBD1|TRBV10-3|TRBJ2-3
TGTGCCATCAGCTATACCCTTGAAGGGGGCAATACGCAGTATTTT
CAISYTLEGGNTQYF
>.|TRBD1|TRBV3-1|TRBJ2-3
TGTGCCAGCAGCCAGGGACGTTCTTCACAGGGGGCGGGGGATACGCAGTATTTT
CASSQGRSSQGAGDTQYF
>many|TRBD1|TRBV12-3/TRBV12-4|TRBJ1-2
TGTGCCAGCAGTCCTGGGACAGGGTATGGCTACACCTTC
CASSPGTGYGYTF
>.|TRBD1|TRBV6-1|TRBJ2-2
TGTGCCAGCAGTAAACAGGGGGCTGCCGGGGAGCTGTTTTTT
CASSKQGAAGELFF
>.|TRBD2|TRBV27|TRBJ2-7
TGTGCCAGCAAGAGCGGGGGGGCCACCTACGAGCAGTACTTC
CASKSGGATYEQYF
>few|TRBD1|TRBV5-1|TRBJ2-3
TGCGCCAGCAGCTTCCCGGGACAGAGCACAGATACGCAGTATTTT
CASSFPGQSTDTQYF
>few|.|TRBV28|TRBJ2-7
TGTGCCAGCAGTTTAAAAGCGGAGGTCCCCGAGCAGTACTTC
CASSLKAEVPEQYF
>.|.|TRBV7-9|TRBJ2-3
TGTGCCACTGGACTTGGAGGAGATACGCAGTATTTT
CATGLGGDTQYF
>once|TRBD2|TRBV11-2|TRBJ2-7
TGTGCCAGCAGCTTCCGCGGGGGGCAGATACTCTACGAGCAGTACTTC
CASSFRGGQILYEQYF
>many|.|TRBV29-1|TRBJ2-7
TGCAGCGTTGATCGGGGCGAACCCTACGAGCAGTACTTC
CSVDRGEPYEQYF
>many|.|TRBV5-1|TRBJ2-7
TGCGCCAGCAGCTTGGACAGAACCTACGAGCAGTACTTC
CASSLDRTYEQYF
>few|TRBD2|TRBV12-3/TRBV12-4|TRBJ2-3
TGTGCCAGCAGCCTTACAAACCTAGCGGGGGGGCTCGATACGCAGTATTTT
CASSLTNLAGGLDTQYF
>few|.|TRBV12-3/TRBV12-4|TRBJ1-4
TGTGCCAGCACGAGAATAGGGCTGGTTGAAAAACTGTTTTTT
CASTRIGLVEKLFF
>.|TRBD1|TRBV2|TRBJ2-7
TGTGCCAGCAGTAAAAAATACCGGGACAGGGATTCGGAATCCCAGCAGTACTTC
CASSKKYRDRDSESQQYF
>many|.|TRBV5-1|TRBJ2-5
TGCGCCAGCAGCACCTTTCCCAACCGGGACGGCCAAGAGACCCAGTACTTC
CASSTFPNRDGQETQYF
>few|.|TRBV15|TRBJ2-2
TGTGCCACCAGCAGAGATCAAGGGACGAACACCGGGGAGCTGTTTTTT
CATSRDQGTNTGELFF
>few|.|TRBV3-1|TRBJ1-6
TGTGCCAGCAGCCAAGATCTACCGTCCCCCCCTTCACCCCTCCACTTT
CASSQDLPSPPSPLHF
>many|.|TRBV28|TRBJ1-2
TGTGCCAGCAGAGACAGCAACTATGGCTACACCTTC
CASRDSNYGYTF
>.|.|TRBV20-1|TRBJ1-5
TGCAGTGCTAGAGTTAGAGCAGGGGCTAATCAGCCCCAGCATTTT
CSARVRAGANQPQHF
>.|TRBD1|TRBV5-6|TRBJ2-1
TGTGCCAGCAGCTATGGGACAGGGGAGCCTGAGCAGTTCTTC
CASSYGTGEPEQFF
>few|.|TRBV5-1|TRBJ2-7
TGCGCCAGCAGCCCTCCGACAGCGTACGAGCAGTACTTC
CASSPPTAYEQYF
>.|TRBD1|TRBV7-9|TRBJ2-2
TGTGCCAGCAGCTTATTGGGACAGGTCTACACCGGGGAGCTGTTTTTT
CASSLLGQVYTGELFF
>.|TRBD1|TRBV20-1|TRBJ2-5
TGCAGCAACTCAAGACAGGGCCTGGGGGAGACCCAGTACTTC
CSNSRQGLGETQYF
>few|.|TRBV20-1|TRBJ2-7
TGCAGTGCTAGAGGGGGGGCGGACAGCCACTACGAGCAGTACTTC
CSARGGADSHYEQYF
>.|.|TRBV5-6|TRBJ2-5
TGTGCCAGCAGCTTGGAGGGCGTGGAGACCCAGTACTTC
CASSLEGVETQYF
>many|.|TRBV20-1|TRBJ2-1
TGCAGTGCTAGAGATATTGGACAGAGCACTTACAATGAGCAGTTCTTC
CSARDIGQSTYNEQFF
>few|.|TRBV12-3/TRBV12-4|TRBJ2-1
TGTGCCAGCAGCAAGAAGACAGGTCCCCTCCACAATGAGCAGTTCTTC
CASSKKTGPLHNEQFF
>few|.|TRBV3-1|TRBJ2-5
TGTGCCAGCACGGGAGATGAGACCCAGTACTTC
CASTGDETQYF
>.|TRBD1|TRBV19|TRBJ2-7
TGTGCCAGTAGTATTCGCCGGGACAGGGGTAGCTACGAGCAGTACTTC
CASSIRRDRGSYEQYF
>.|TRBD1|TRBV9|TRBJ2-6
TGTGCCAGCAGCGTAGGAACAGGGGAGTTCAACGTCCTGACTTTC
CASSVGTGEFNVLTF
>many|TRBD2|TRBV20-1|TRBJ2-5
TGCAGTGCCTGCGGGGGGGTGGTAGAGACCCAGTACTTC
CSACGGVVETQYF
>few|.|TRBV12-3/TRBV12-4|TRBJ1-1
TGTGCCAGCAGTTTTTTGGCCCCGGTGGGGGTCACTGAAGCTTTCTTT
CASSFLAPVGVTEAFF
>.|TRBD1|TRBV6-2/TRBV6-3|TRBJ1-1
TGTGCCAGCAGAAGAGACAGGGAGGTTTTGTGGACTGAAGCTTTCTTT
CASRRDREVLWTEAFF